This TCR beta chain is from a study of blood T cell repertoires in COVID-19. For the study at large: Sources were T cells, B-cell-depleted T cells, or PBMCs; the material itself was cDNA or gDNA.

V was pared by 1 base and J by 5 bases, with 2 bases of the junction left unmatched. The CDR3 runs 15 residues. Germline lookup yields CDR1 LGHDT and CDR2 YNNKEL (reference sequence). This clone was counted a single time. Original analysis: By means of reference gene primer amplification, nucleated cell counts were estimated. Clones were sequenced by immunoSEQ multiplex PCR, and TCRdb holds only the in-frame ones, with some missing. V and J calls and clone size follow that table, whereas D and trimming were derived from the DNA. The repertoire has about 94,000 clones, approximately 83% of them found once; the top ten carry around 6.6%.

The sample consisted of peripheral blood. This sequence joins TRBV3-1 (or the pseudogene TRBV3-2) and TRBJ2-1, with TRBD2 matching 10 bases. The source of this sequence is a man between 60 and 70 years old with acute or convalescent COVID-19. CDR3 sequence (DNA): TGTGCCAGCAGCCAAGCTAGCGGGGGCCACAATGAGCAGTTCTTC. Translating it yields CASSQASGGHNEQFF.